This paragraph covers one TCR beta chain sequence. Antigen unknown. These data are taken from a study of T cell responses to AZD1222 COVID-19 vaccine. For the study at large: Samples with a second dose at about 4 or about 12 weeks were pooled together. Study findings and constraints: Increased Spike-specific TCR breadth and depth were observed after two AZD1222 doses. Only a handful of AZD1222 recipients, six or seven in all, had baseline seropositivity. Vaccine-associated CD4 TCRs ranged over spike, dominating at 160-218 and 743-854.

The method was immunoSEQ multiplex PCR; TCRdb's version includes in-frame clones alone and lacks a portion of them. Altogether some 170,000 clones are present, approximately 94% being singletons, with the ten largest covering 2.5% to 3%. From germline, CDR1 is SGHDT and CDR2 YYEEEE. J was trimmed by 4 bases and V by 4 bases; bases with no gene match: 5. The CDR3 is 14 residues long. This receptor was obtained from an adult in good health. V gene TRBV5-6 combines with J gene TRBJ2-3; 8 bases align to TRBD2. Sequences were derived from peripheral blood, sampled on day 0 of AZD1222 vaccination. This CDR3 reads CASSRTSGPDTQYF. The CDR3 coding sequence is TGTGCCAGCAGCCGCACTAGCGGCCCAGATACGCAGTATTTT. The full variable domain, rest sourced from reference TRBV5-6 and TRBJ2-3, is DAGVTQSPTHLIKTRGQQVTLRCSPKSGHDTVSWYQQALGQGPQFIFQYYEEEERQRGNFPDRFSGHQFPNYSSELNVNALLLGDSALYLCASSRTSGPDTQYFGPGTRLTVL.